The present TCR beta chain was sequenced within a study of blood T cells in healthy people across ages. A J-beta primer mix and a sample-barcoded 5' primer were used in a second PCR of roughly 6 to 12 cycles. TCRdb processed the 5' RACE reads anew with MiXCR; each CDR3 protein has one entry. In the table there are hundreds of thousands of distinct CDR3 sequences, about half of which are singletons. CDR1 MNHEY and CDR2 SMNVEV come from the germline V gene (reference sequence). The ends lost 8 bases at V and 12 bases at J; junction bases unmatched: 24. This CDR3 contains 17 residues. V is TRBV27 and J is TRBJ2-1, with 8 positions matching TRBD2. This receptor was obtained from a man older than 75 in good health. Sequencing input: blood. The CDR3 DNA sequence: TGTGCCAGCCGGGCAGAGAGCGGGAGAGGCGCCTACAAGGGGCAGTTCTTC. Its protein is CASRAESGRGAYKGQFF.